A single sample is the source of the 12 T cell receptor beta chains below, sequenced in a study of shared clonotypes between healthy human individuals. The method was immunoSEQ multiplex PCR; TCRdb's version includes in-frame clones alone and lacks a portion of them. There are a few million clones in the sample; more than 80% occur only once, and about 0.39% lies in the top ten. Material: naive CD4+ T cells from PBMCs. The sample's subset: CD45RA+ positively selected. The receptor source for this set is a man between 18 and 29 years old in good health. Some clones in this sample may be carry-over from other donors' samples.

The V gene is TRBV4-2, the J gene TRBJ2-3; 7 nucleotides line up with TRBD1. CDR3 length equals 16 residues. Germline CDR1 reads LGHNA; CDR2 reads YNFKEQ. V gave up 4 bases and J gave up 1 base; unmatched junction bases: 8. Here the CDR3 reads CASSPKEGAGTDTQYF. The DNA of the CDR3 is TGTGCCAGCAGCCCCAAAGAGGGGGCAGGCACAGATACGCAGTATTTT.

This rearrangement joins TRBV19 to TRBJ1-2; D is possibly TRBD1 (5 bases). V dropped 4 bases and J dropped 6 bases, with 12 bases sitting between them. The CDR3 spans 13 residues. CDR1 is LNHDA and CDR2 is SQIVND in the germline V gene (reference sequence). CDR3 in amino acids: CASSRGTADGYTF. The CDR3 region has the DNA TGTGCCAGTAGTAGGGGGACCGCCGATGGCTACACCTTC.

CDR3 region: CASRRGVYGYTF. DNA of the CDR3: TGTGCCAGCAGGCGGGGGGTCTATGGCTACACCTTC. The chain links TRBV2 to TRBJ1-2; possibly TRBD1 for D (5 bases). This CDR3 comprises 12 residues. Germline CDR1 and CDR2: SNHLY and FYNNEI. Trimming removed 6 bases at V and 4 bases at J, with 9 bases between.

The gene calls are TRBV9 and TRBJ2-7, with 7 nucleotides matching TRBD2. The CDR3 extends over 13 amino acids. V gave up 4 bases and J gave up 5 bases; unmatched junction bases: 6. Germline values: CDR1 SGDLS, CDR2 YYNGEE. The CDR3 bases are TGTGCCAGCAGCAAAAGCGGGAACAACGAGCAGTACTTC. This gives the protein CASSKSGNNEQYF.

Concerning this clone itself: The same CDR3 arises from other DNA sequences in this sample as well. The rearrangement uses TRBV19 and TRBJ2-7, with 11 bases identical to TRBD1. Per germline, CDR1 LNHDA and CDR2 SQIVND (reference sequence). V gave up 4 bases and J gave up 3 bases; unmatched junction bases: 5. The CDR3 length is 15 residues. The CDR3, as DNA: TGTGCCAGTAGTACCACCGGGACAGGGGGCTACGAGCAGTACTTC. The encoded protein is CASSTTGTGGYEQYF.

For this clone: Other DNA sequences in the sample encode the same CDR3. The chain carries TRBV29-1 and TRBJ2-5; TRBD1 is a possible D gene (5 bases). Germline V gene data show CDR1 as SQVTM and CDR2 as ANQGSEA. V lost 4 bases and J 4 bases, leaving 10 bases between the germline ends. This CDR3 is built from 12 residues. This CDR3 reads CSVVGQGETQYF. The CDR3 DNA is TGCAGCGTTGTCGGGCAGGGAGAGACCCAGTACTTC.

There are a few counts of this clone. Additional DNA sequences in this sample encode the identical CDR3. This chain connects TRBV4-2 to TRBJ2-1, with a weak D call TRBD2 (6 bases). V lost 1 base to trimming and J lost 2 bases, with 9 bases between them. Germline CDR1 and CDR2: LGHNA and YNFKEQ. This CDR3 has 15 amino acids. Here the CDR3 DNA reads TGTGCCAGCAGCCAAGGAGCTAGCGCCTACAATGAGCAGTTCTTC. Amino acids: CASSQGASAYNEQFF.

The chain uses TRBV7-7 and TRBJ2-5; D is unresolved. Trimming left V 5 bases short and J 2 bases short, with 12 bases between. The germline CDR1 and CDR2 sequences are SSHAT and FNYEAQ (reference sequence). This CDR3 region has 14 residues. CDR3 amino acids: CASSEDGSQETQYF. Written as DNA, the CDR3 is TGTGCCAGCAGCGAAGACGGGTCTCAAGAGACCCAGTACTTC.

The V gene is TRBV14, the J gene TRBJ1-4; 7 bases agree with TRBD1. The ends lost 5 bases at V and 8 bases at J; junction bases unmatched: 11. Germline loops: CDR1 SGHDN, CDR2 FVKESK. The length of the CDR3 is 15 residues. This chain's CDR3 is CASSDFGTAGEKLFF. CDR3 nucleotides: TGTGCCAGCAGCGACTTTGGGACAGCAGGGGAAAAACTGTTTTTT.

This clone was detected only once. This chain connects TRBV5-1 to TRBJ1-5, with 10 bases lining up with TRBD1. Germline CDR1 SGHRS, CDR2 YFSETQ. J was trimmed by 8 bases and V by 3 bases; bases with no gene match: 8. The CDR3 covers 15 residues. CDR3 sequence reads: CASSSQGTGEEPQHF. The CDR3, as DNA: TGCGCCAGCAGCTCACAGGGGACAGGGGAGGAGCCCCAGCATTTT.

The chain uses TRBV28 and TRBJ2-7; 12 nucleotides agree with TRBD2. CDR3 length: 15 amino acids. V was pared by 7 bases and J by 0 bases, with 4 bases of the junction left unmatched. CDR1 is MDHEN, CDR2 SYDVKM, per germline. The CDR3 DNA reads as TGTGCCAGCACAAAGGGACTAGCGGGCTCCTACGAGCAGTACTTC. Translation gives CASTKGLAGSYEQYF.

The CDR3 sequence is CASSYSRTQYF. The CDR3, as DNA: TGTGCCAGCAGTTACTCGAGAACCCAGTACTTC. V and J are TRBV6-5 and TRBJ2-5; D gene uncertain. Germline V gene sequence: CDR1 MNHEY, CDR2 SVGAGI. This CDR3 spans 11 amino acids. Trimming cost V 0 bases and J 8 bases, with 4 bases left between them.